These T cell receptor beta chains were read from a single sample in a study of T-cell reconstitution after alpha-beta-depleted transplantation in children. One entry per CDR3 protein, called by TCRdb with MiXCR from the PCR reads. The sample lists more than 150,000 distinct CDR3 sequences, about 15% occurring once. The material sequenced was PBMCs from the stem cell graft donor, taken from the stem cell graft. The receptors were sampled from a human donor who donated a stem cell graft to a child with acute lymphoblastic leukemia. CDR3s leave out the opening cysteine and the closing phenylalanine or tryptophan. Each record gives: V gene, J gene, CDR3 protein.

V gene: TRBV3-1
J gene: TRBJ2-1
CDR3 protein: ASSQYYSHEQF

V gene: TRBV5-1
J gene: TRBJ2-1
CDR3 protein: ASSHYNEQF

V gene: TRBV7-2
J gene: TRBJ2-4
CDR3 protein: ASSLSVVRNLAKNIQY

V gene: TRBV20-1
J gene: TRBJ2-2
CDR3 protein: SASPGGGGTGELF

V gene: TRBV5-1
J gene: TRBJ1-1
CDR3 protein: ASSLVIGGMNTEAF

V gene: TRBV5-8
J gene: TRBJ2-7
CDR3 protein: ASSFFDGTSYEQY

V gene: TRBV29-1
J gene: TRBJ2-1
CDR3 protein: SVETLFSEQF

V gene: TRBV7-2
J gene: TRBJ1-1
CDR3 protein: ASSARGRENTEAF

V gene: TRBV6-1
J gene: TRBJ1-1
CDR3 protein: ASSALKGRNTEAF

V gene: TRBV20-1
J gene: TRBJ1-5
CDR3 protein: SASFGARDSNQPQH

V gene: TRBV28
J gene: TRBJ2-1
CDR3 protein: ASSVPAGRNEQF

V gene: TRBV29-1
J gene: TRBJ2-2
CDR3 protein: SVEQGLNTGELF

V gene: TRBV30
J gene: TRBJ2-7
CDR3 protein: AWTRTSGVPYEQY

V gene: TRBV12-3/TRBV12-4
J gene: TRBJ2-1
CDR3 protein: ASSSPRGRGIDNEQF

V gene: TRBV3-1
J gene: TRBJ2-7
CDR3 protein: ASSQGGTSGSYEQY

V gene: TRBV7-6
J gene: TRBJ1-3
CDR3 protein: ASRQQGFGNTIY

V gene: TRBV4-2
J gene: TRBJ2-1
CDR3 protein: ASSQEASATNEQF

V gene: TRBV12-3/TRBV12-4
J gene: TRBJ1-4
CDR3 protein: ASTLTGINEKLF

V gene: TRBV5-1
J gene: TRBJ2-2
CDR3 protein: ASTQLQNTGELF

V gene: TRBV25-1
J gene: TRBJ2-3
CDR3 protein: ASSATGRGAQY

V gene: TRBV5-5
J gene: TRBJ2-7
CDR3 protein: ASSLWGGGVGSYEQY

V gene: TRBV7-2
J gene: TRBJ2-3
CDR3 protein: ASSLVATSTDTQY

V gene: TRBV7-8
J gene: TRBJ2-5
CDR3 protein: ASSVNLGGETQY

V gene: TRBV7-8
J gene: TRBJ2-2
CDR3 protein: ASTSWDSSNTGELF

V gene: TRBV5-1
J gene: TRBJ1-2
CDR3 protein: ASSLEGRYT

V gene: TRBV5-1
J gene: TRBJ2-7
CDR3 protein: ASSSTGSGSYEQY

V gene: TRBV6-1
J gene: TRBJ2-7
CDR3 protein: ASSQHGPFTYEQY

V gene: TRBV12-3/TRBV12-4
J gene: TRBJ2-4
CDR3 protein: ASNSRDGKNIQY

V gene: TRBV9
J gene: TRBJ2-3
CDR3 protein: ASSERTASSTDTQY

V gene: TRBV12-3/TRBV12-4
J gene: TRBJ1-2
CDR3 protein: ASSPQGYGYT

V gene: TRBV20-1
J gene: TRBJ1-4
CDR3 protein: SAPGPSHEKLF

V gene: TRBV12-3/TRBV12-4
J gene: TRBJ2-7
CDR3 protein: ASRSGQGLYEQY

V gene: TRBV28
J gene: TRBJ1-3
CDR3 protein: ASSLEATEGTIY

V gene: TRBV5-1
J gene: TRBJ2-1
CDR3 protein: ASSLQPSGRGGNEQF

V gene: TRBV4-1
J gene: TRBJ2-3
CDR3 protein: ASSQDVGGSTDTQY

V gene: TRBV7-6
J gene: TRBJ2-5
CDR3 protein: ASSQGGEAAETQY

V gene: TRBV12-3/TRBV12-4
J gene: TRBJ1-5
CDR3 protein: ASRPGTGLSPQH

V gene: TRBV5-4
J gene: TRBJ2-2
CDR3 protein: ASSLGGSNTGELF

V gene: TRBV20-1
J gene: TRBJ1-1
CDR3 protein: SARDFRGNTEAF

V gene: TRBV12-3/TRBV12-4
J gene: TRBJ2-2
CDR3 protein: ASTVGLGGELF

V gene: TRBV5-1
J gene: TRBJ2-7
CDR3 protein: ASSLGGRGAYEQY

V gene: TRBV12-3/TRBV12-4
J gene: TRBJ1-1
CDR3 protein: ASSLQGYSEAF

V gene: TRBV12-3/TRBV12-4
J gene: TRBJ1-1
CDR3 protein: ASSPNREGSTEAF

V gene: TRBV7-9
J gene: TRBJ2-5
CDR3 protein: ASSPLTGVETQY

V gene: TRBV5-1
J gene: TRBJ2-2
CDR3 protein: ASSYNTGELF

V gene: TRBV5-1
J gene: TRBJ1-2
CDR3 protein: ASSGTGGNYGYT

V gene: TRBV5-1
J gene: TRBJ2-7
CDR3 protein: ASSLGGVAERYEQY

V gene: TRBV5-1
J gene: TRBJ1-1
CDR3 protein: ASSVRDVPRNTEAF

V gene: TRBV19
J gene: TRBJ1-1
CDR3 protein: ASNRQNMNTEAF

V gene: TRBV12-3/TRBV12-4
J gene: TRBJ2-7
CDR3 protein: ASSPQDWFYEQY

V gene: TRBV20-1
J gene: TRBJ2-1
CDR3 protein: SAGQTSADNEQF

V gene: TRBV7-9
J gene: TRBJ2-5
CDR3 protein: ASSLGMRYQETQY

V gene: TRBV19
J gene: TRBJ1-1
CDR3 protein: ASRPGQGMKNTEAF

V gene: TRBV6-5
J gene: TRBJ2-3
CDR3 protein: ASSSGLAGHTQY